The 23 T cell receptor beta chains given below trace back to one sample, sequenced in a study of T-cell reconstitution after alpha-beta-depleted transplantation in children. A library of TCRbeta sequences, prepared with unique molecular identifiers, was generated. MiXCR, run by TCRdb on the PCR reads, gives a single entry per CDR3 protein. The table has about 200,000 distinct CDR3 sequences, 5.5% to 7% seen once. The specimen comprised PBMCs, sampled before TCRalphabeta/CD19-depleted stem cell transplant. All receptors come from a girl under three years old with combined immunodeficiency, due to receive a stem cell transplant.

This clonotype was found many times. V usage is TRBV4-3 and J usage is TRBJ2-3; TRBD1 agrees at 9 bases. Germline values: CDR1 LGHNA, CDR2 YSLEER. After removal of 0 bases from V and 5 bases from J, the junction contained 3 bases not matched to a gene. The CDR3 length is 15 residues. Here the CDR3 reads CASSQDGGQGDTQYF. CDR3 nucleotide sequence: TGCGCCAGCAGCCAAGACGGGGGACAGGGAGATACGCAGTATTTT.

This clonotype showed up many times. The chain carries TRBV21-1 and TRBJ1-4. TRBV21-1 is described as a pseudogene. This CDR3 spans 15 amino acids. The CDR3 here is CASSKRWEKREKLFF. The CDR3 DNA reads TGTGCCAGCAGCAAACGGTGGGAGAAGAGAGAAAAACTGTTTTTT.

This clonotype was counted at least ten times. CDR3 residues: CASSLSPLGPNWGSEEQYF. CDR3 DNA sequence: TGCGCCAGCAGCTTGTCACCGTTGGGTCCGAACTGGGGATCGGAGGAGCAGTACTTC. The J gene is TRBJ2-7, the V gene TRBV5-1; D remains unclear. V was shortened by 1 base and J by 7 bases, with 30 bases between the two germline ends. The germline V gene encodes CDR1 SGHRS and CDR2 YFSETQ. The CDR3 spans 19 residues.

In this sample, this clonotype turned up many times. The gene calls are TRBV20-1 and TRBJ2-3, with 11 bases lining up with TRBD2. Per germline, CDR1 DFQATT and CDR2 SNEGSKA (reference sequence). This CDR3 has 15 amino acids. The J segment lost 0 bases and the V segment lost 3 bases, leaving 2 bases of the junction unmatched. The CDR3 DNA follows: TGCAGTGCTAGTAGGACTAGCGGGAGCACAGATACGCAGTATTTT. Translated, it gives CSASRTSGSTDTQYF.

This clonotype was picked up many times. The chain joins TRBV6-2 or TRBV6-3 to TRBJ2-7, with 7 nucleotides matching TRBD1. CDR3 size: 16 residues. Germline CDR1 reads MNHEY; CDR2 reads SVGEGT. V was clipped by 2 bases and J by 4 bases; unmatched bases: 11. CDR3: CASSYPSGTEIYEQYF. CDR3 in DNA: TGTGCCAGCAGTTACCCTTCAGGGACAGAGATATACGAGCAGTACTTC.

This clonotype was picked up many times. The chain carries TRBV9 and TRBJ2-7; possible D gene TRBD1, 6 bases. Deletions cut 3 bases from V and 1 base from J, with 14 bases between. The CDR3 sequence is 15 residues long. Germline values: CDR1 SGDLS, CDR2 YYNGEE. CDR3 sequence reads: CASSATGTPSYEQYF. As DNA, the CDR3 is TGTGCCAGCAGCGCAACCGGGACACCTTCCTACGAGCAGTACTTC.

This clonotype showed up many times. The chain combines TRBV20-1 with TRBJ2-2; D gene unclear. CDR1 DFQATT and CDR2 SNEGSKA come from the germline V gene (reference sequence). The CDR3 is 13 amino acids. The V end lost 5 bases, the J end lost 5 bases, and 12 bases lay between the germline ends. CDR3 bases: TGCAGTGCTCCGGGTGTAAATACCGGGGAGCTGTTTTTT. As protein: CSAPGVNTGELFF.

This clonotype was seen a handful of times. This chain links TRBV15 with TRBJ2-3, with 10 positions matching TRBD2. The germline gives CDR1 LNHNV, CDR2 YYDKDF (reference sequence). V lost 3 bases and J lost 8; bases outside the gene matches: 5. The CDR3 length is 14 residues. The CDR3 coding sequence is TGTGCCACCAGCAGGCTAGCGGGAGAGGGTACGCAGTATTTT. It encodes CATSRLAGEGTQYF.

This clonotype came up many times. This sequence joins TRBV7-2 and TRBJ2-1; no reliable D call. Germline V lookup: CDR1 SGHTA, CDR2 FQGNSA. This CDR3 region has 13 residues. V lost 5 bases, J lost 5 bases, and 10 bases lay in between. CDR3 in amino acids: CASSLSTHNEQFF. The CDR3 nucleotides are TGTGCCAGCAGCCTAAGTACCCACAATGAGCAGTTCTTC.

At least ten counts were recorded for this clonotype. Since the CDR3 does not end with the conserved phenylalanine or tryptophan, this likely comes from a read error. The chain links TRBV12-3 or TRBV12-4 to TRBJ1-6; D gene unclear. This CDR3 region has 16 residues. V lost 1 base and J lost 0, with 7 bases in between. CDR3 sequence (DNA): TGTGCCAGCAGTTTAGAGGGTCTCTCCTATAATTCACCCCTCCACCTT. As protein: CASSLEGLSYNSPLHL.

This clonotype was seen at least ten times. The chain is built from TRBV13 and TRBJ2-1; a weak D match, TRBD2 (5 bases). Germline V lookup: CDR1 PRHDT, CDR2 FYEKMQ (reference sequence). V lost 4 bases and J 10 bases, leaving 8 bases between the germline ends. This CDR3 contains 11 residues. CDR3 DNA: TGTGCCAGCAGCTATGAGCGGGAGCAGTTCTTC. This sequence encodes CASSYEREQFF.

The sample holds many counts of this clonotype. This chain joins TRBV5-1 and TRBJ2-2; the match to TRBD2 covers 8 bases. J gave up 5 bases and V 5 bases, and 5 bases lay outside the gene matches. CDR3 length: 14 amino acids. Per the germline V gene, CDR1 is SGHRS and CDR2 is YFSETQ. For the CDR3, the DNA is TGCGCCAGCAGAACTGCGGGAGGAACCGGGGAGCTGTTTTTT. Amino acid sequence: CASRTAGGTGELFF.

This clonotype has more than one count but fewer than ten. This chain joins TRBV7-1 and TRBJ2-3, with 7 positions matching TRBD2. Being an ORF, TRBV7-1 has a function that is uncertain. This CDR3 is 24 amino acids long. V shed 3 bases, J shed 0 bases, and the junction held 30 bases outside the gene matches. CDR3 sequence reads: CASSSPPPTGGGSARDTSTDTQYF. CDR3 DNA sequence: TGTGCCAGCAGCTCCCCTCCTCCGACTGGGGGGGGATCCGCCCGAGATACAAGCACAGATACGCAGTATTTT.

This clonotype was counted many times. This sequence joins TRBV7-8 and TRBJ2-1, with TRBD2 identical over 9 bases. J lost 3 bases, V lost 5 bases, and 5 bases had no gene match. CDR1 and CDR2 from the germline V gene are SGHVS and FQNEAQ. The CDR3 runs 15 residues. Here the CDR3 reads CASSPLAGDYNEQFF. In nucleotides, the CDR3 is TGTGCCAGCAGCCCCTTAGCGGGGGACTACAATGAGCAGTTCTTC.

This clonotype came up many times. The rearrangement links TRBV29-1 to TRBJ2-5, with D possibly TRBD1 on 6 matching bases. This CDR3 region has 13 residues. V shed 6 bases and J shed 4 bases, with 15 bases lying between them. Germline loops: CDR1 SQVTM, CDR2 ANQGSEA. The DNA for the CDR3 is TGCAGCGTCTGGGACCTGGGGGCAGAGACCCAGTACTTC. This gives the protein CSVWDLGAETQYF.

This clonotype was seen repeatedly, ten times or more. This sequence joins TRBV29-1 and TRBJ2-1; 11 bases are a match to TRBD2. Germline V gene sequence: CDR1 SQVTM, CDR2 ANQGSEA. CDR3 length equals 15 residues. J gave up 4 bases and V 3 bases, and 5 bases lay outside the gene matches. The CDR3 nucleotides read TGCAGCGTTGACAATAGCGGGAGGGGGTACAATGAGCAGTTCTTC. It codes for CSVDNSGRGYNEQFF.

The CDR3 region is CASSGDGVGEQYF. For the CDR3, the DNA is TGTGCCAGCAGTGGGGACGGAGTAGGGGAGCAGTACTTC. The gene calls are TRBV2 and TRBJ2-7; possibly TRBD1 or TRBD2 for D (5 bases each). This CDR3 is built from 13 residues. Per the germline V gene, CDR1 is SNHLY and CDR2 is FYNNEI. V was pared by 4 bases and J by 7 bases, with 14 bases between.

This clonotype was recorded many times. The V and J genes are TRBV20-1 and TRBJ1-1; D may be TRBD1 (5 bases). This CDR3 is built from 17 residues. V was cut by 0 bases and J by 5 bases, with 22 bases left in between. Germline V CDR1 and CDR2: DFQATT, SNEGSKA (reference sequence). The CDR3 reads CSARDRAPWGGRTEAFF. The CDR3 nucleotides read TGCAGTGCTAGAGATCGGGCTCCGTGGGGGGGGAGAACTGAAGCTTTCTTT.

This clonotype was detected many times. This rearrangement joins TRBV5-6 to TRBJ2-1, with TRBD2 matching over 11 bases. The CDR3 is made up of 15 amino acids. Germline CDR1 is SGHDT and CDR2 is YYEEEE. V gave up 5 bases and J gave up 1 base; unmatched junction bases: 2. DNA for the CDR3: TGTGCCAGCAGTATAGCGGGAGGGTCCTACAATGAGCAGTTCTTC. As protein: CASSIAGGSYNEQFF. The full variable domain, rest sourced from reference TRBV5-6 and TRBJ2-1, is DAGVTQSPTHLIKTRGQQVTLRCSPKSGHDTVSWYQQALGQGPQFIFQYYEEEERQRGNFPDRFSGHQFPNYSSELNVNALLLGDSALYLCASSIAGGSYNEQFFGPGTRLTVL.

The V gene is TRBV4-3, the J gene TRBJ2-1, with 7 bases lining up with TRBD2. V was pared by 4 bases and J by 9 bases, with 12 bases of the junction left unmatched. CDR1 LGHNA and CDR2 YSLEER come from the germline V gene. This CDR3 region has 15 residues. The CDR3 sequence: CASSRGGFPSGEQFF. For the CDR3, the DNA is TGCGCCAGCAGCCGGGGGGGTTTCCCTTCGGGTGAGCAGTTCTTC.

This clonotype was counted ten times or more. The chain recombines TRBV14 with TRBJ2-1; D unresolved. V lost 4 bases and J lost 8, with 12 bases in between. Per germline, CDR1 SGHDN and CDR2 FVKESK. The CDR3 totals 13 residues. CDR3 DNA sequence: TGTGCCAGCAGCCCGGACGAAATGGATGAGCAGTTCTTC. It codes for CASSPDEMDEQFF.

This sequence joins TRBV10-3 and TRBJ2-7, with 9 bases lining up with TRBD1. The CDR3 is made up of 15 amino acids. Germline lookup yields CDR1 ENHRY and CDR2 SYGVKD. V lost 0 bases and J lost 7; bases outside the gene matches: 7. CDR3 loop: CAISESRDRDGEQYF. CDR3 sequence (DNA): TGTGCCATCAGTGAGTCGAGGGACAGGGACGGGGAGCAGTACTTC.

This clonotype was counted many times. The chain couples TRBV12-3 or TRBV12-4 to TRBJ2-1; TRBD2 matches 7 bases. The CDR3 length is 14 residues. The V and J ends lost 0 bases and 6 bases, in that order; junction bases with no gene match: 2. The CDR3: CASSLAGGINEQFF. The CDR3 nucleotides read TGTGCCAGCAGTTTAGCGGGGGGGATCAATGAGCAGTTCTTC.